The 9 T cell receptor beta chains in this list originate from one sample, sequenced in a study of cytomegalovirus exposure and HLA in healthy donors. Researchers ran the PCR with 60 Vbeta and 13 Jbeta primers. Assay: immunoSEQ multiplex PCR; the TCRdb copy retains only in-frame clones and omits some. The table shows about 140,000 clones, with about 80% occurring only once. The sample was PBMCs. The receptors here all came from a woman aged 40 to 50 in good health and CMV-seronegative.

V gene TRBV6-5 combines with J gene TRBJ1-3; 8 bases map to TRBD1. From germline, CDR1 is MNHEY and CDR2 SVGAGI. The length of the CDR3 is 15 residues. The ends lost 5 bases at V and 2 bases at J; junction bases unmatched: 5. CDR3 sequence: CASSPPGGPGNTIYF. Here the CDR3 DNA reads TGTGCCAGCAGTCCTCCAGGGGGCCCTGGAAACACCATATATTTT.

The rearrangement links TRBV6-4 to TRBJ1-2, with unresolved D. CDR3 length equals 12 residues. V dropped 2 bases and J dropped 4 bases, with 5 bases sitting between them. Germline assignment: CDR1 MRHNA and CDR2 SNTAGT. CDR3 sequence reads: CASSDAGYGYTF. CDR3 bases: TGTGCCAGCAGTGACGCCGGCTATGGCTACACCTTC.

This clone was picked up one time. V is TRBV7-9 and J is TRBJ2-1; 10 bases are shared with TRBD1. Looked up from germline, CDR1 is SEHNR and CDR2 is FQNEAQ (reference sequence). This CDR3 spans 16 amino acids. V shed 6 bases and J 7 bases; nucleotides not matched to a gene: 12. The CDR3 reads CASSPRWDRGVNEQFF. The CDR3 DNA reads as TGTGCCAGCAGTCCCCGATGGGACAGGGGCGTGAATGAGCAGTTCTTC.

The V call is TRBV4-3, the J call TRBJ1-3; a possible D gene is TRBD1 (6 bases). V lost 1 base, J lost 3 bases, and 13 bases lay in between. This CDR3 is built from 16 residues. Looked up from germline, CDR1 is LGHNA and CDR2 is YSLEER. The CDR3 loop reads CASSQGARGVGNTIYF. CDR3 nucleotide sequence: TGCGCCAGCAGCCAAGGGGCCAGGGGAGTTGGAAACACCATATATTTT.

The chain carries TRBV7-2 and TRBJ2-5, with 12 bases lining up with TRBD2. Germline lookup yields CDR1 SGHTA and CDR2 FQGNSA. With 4 bases clipped from V and 8 bases from J, the junction kept 8 bases outside the gene matches. This CDR3 has 15 residues. The CDR3, as DNA: TGTGCCAGCAGCTCTGGGACTAGCGGGTTAGTTACCCAGTACTTC. It specifies CASSSGTSGLVTQYF.

The chain joins TRBV28 to TRBJ2-1, with 11 bases lining up with TRBD2. The CDR3 length is 16 residues. V shed 6 bases, J shed 7 bases, and the junction held 11 bases outside the gene matches. Looked up from germline, CDR1 is MDHEN and CDR2 is SYDVKM. CDR3 region: CASRDLAGGPQNEQFF. The CDR3 bases are TGTGCCAGCAGAGATTTAGCGGGAGGGCCGCAGAATGAGCAGTTCTTC.

The chain couples TRBV7-2 to TRBJ2-3; D gene unclear. The CDR3 loop spans 13 amino acids. From germline, CDR1 is SGHTA and CDR2 FQGNSA. The germline V and J ends were trimmed by 6 bases and 0 bases, with 7 bases remaining between them. CDR3 DNA sequence: TGTGCCAGCAGGCCCACTAGCACAGATACGCAGTATTTT. Translation: CASRPTSTDTQYF.

The chain combines TRBV4-3 with TRBJ2-5; 11 bases line up with TRBD2. Trimming took 1 base from V and 5 from J; bases not matched to a gene: 21. The length of the CDR3 is 21 residues. The germline V gene has CDR1 LGHNA and CDR2 YSLEER. CDR3 sequence: CASSQGVERGLTSGTSETQYF. The CDR3 nucleotides are TGCGCCAGCAGCCAAGGCGTAGAGAGGGGGCTGACTAGCGGGACCAGTGAGACCCAGTACTTC.

V is TRBV27 and J is TRBJ2-5; the D is unclear. The J call may be incorrect, as the DNA end agrees better with TRBJ2-7. In germline, CDR1 is MNHEY, CDR2 SMNVEV (reference sequence). The CDR3 covers 13 residues. CDR3 loop: CASSPRGYYEQYF. The DNA of the CDR3 is TGTGCCAGCAGCCCACGAGGTTACTACGAGCAGTACTTC.